These 17 T cell receptor beta chains were all obtained from the same sample, sequenced in a study of shared clonotypes between healthy human individuals. Measured with immunoSEQ multiplex PCR; TCRdb has only the in-frame clones, and not every one. Among about 680,000 clones listed, approximately 90% were seen once. CD8 cells classed as naive were CD45RO-negative and positively selected for CCR7, excluding terminally differentiated effector memory CD45RA+ cells. Sequenced input: naive CD8+ T cells sorted from blood. These receptor sequences come from a man aged 25-45 years in good health.

The chain combines TRBV7-6 with TRBJ2-5; D ambiguous. The length of the CDR3 is 16 residues. Deletions cut 1 base from V and 4 bases from J, with 16 bases between. In germline, CDR1 is SGHVS, CDR2 FNYEAQ. The CDR3 DNA sequence: TGTGCCAGCAGCTTAGACCAGATTCTAGTCGGAGAGACCCAGTACTTC. Amino acid sequence: CASSLDQILVGETQYF.

The gene calls are TRBV10-3 and TRBJ2-7, with 9 bases lining up with TRBD2. The CDR3 sequence is 14 residues long. V lost 8 bases, J lost 4 bases, and 9 bases stayed unmatched. Per germline, CDR1 ENHRY and CDR2 SYGVKD. CDR3 sequence: CAIAGGLAIYEQYF. In nucleotides, the CDR3 is TGTGCCATCGCCGGCGGACTAGCGATTTACGAGCAGTACTTC.

The chain joins TRBV29-1 to TRBJ2-2, with 9 bases lining up with TRBD1. CDR1 SQVTM and CDR2 ANQGSEA come from the germline V gene. The CDR3 is made up of 14 amino acids. The trim removed 7 bases at V and 5 bases at J, leaving 8 bases unmatched. The CDR3: CSAWDRVKTGELFF. DNA for the CDR3: TGCAGCGCCTGGGACAGGGTAAAGACCGGGGAGCTGTTTTTT.

This chain connects TRBV7-6 to TRBJ2-7, with D maybe TRBD2 (6 bases). CDR1 and CDR2 from the germline V gene are SGHVS and FNYEAQ. The CDR3 length is 15 residues. V was trimmed by 5 bases and J by 3 bases, leaving 17 bases between them. The CDR3 loop reads CASSLSSGRLYEQYF. In DNA, the CDR3 is TGTGCCAGCAGCCTTTCGAGCGGGCGCCTCTACGAGCAGTACTTC. Complete variable domain (other parts from reference TRBV7-6 and TRBJ2-7): GAGVSQSPRYKVTKRGQDVALRCDPISGHVSLYWYRQALGQGPEFLTYFNYEAQQDKSGLPNDRFSAERPEGSISTLTIQRTEQRDSAMYRCASSLSSGRLYEQYFGPGTRLTVT.

This clone was seen only once. The chain is built from TRBV1 and TRBJ2-1; TRBD2 is the table's D call and was not checked against the DNA. TRBV1 is marked as a pseudogene. The CDR3 sequence is 17 residues long. The CDR3 region is CTSSWTSGRTTYNEQFF. Here the CDR3 DNA reads TGCACCAGCAGCTGGACTAGCGGGAGGACGACCTACAATGAGCAGTTCTTC.

The genes are TRBV27 and TRBJ2-7, with TRBD2 identical over 10 bases. Germline V lookup: CDR1 MNHEY, CDR2 SMNVEV (reference sequence). This CDR3 is 19 amino acids long. V gave up 0 bases and J gave up 0 bases; unmatched junction bases: 11. The CDR3 region is CASSLSVLAGAIGSYEQYF. For the CDR3, the DNA is TGTGCCAGCAGTTTATCGGTGCTAGCGGGAGCCATTGGCTCCTACGAGCAGTACTTC.

This chain uses TRBV13 with TRBJ2-3; possible D gene TRBD2, 6 bases. CDR1 is PRHDT and CDR2 is FYEKMQ in the germline V gene (reference sequence). Trimming cost V 3 bases and J 2 bases, with 12 bases left between them. This CDR3 region has 15 residues. The chain's CDR3 is CASSFPSVDTDTQYF. The CDR3, as DNA: TGTGCCAGCAGCTTCCCTAGCGTAGACACAGATACGCAGTATTTT.

The V gene is TRBV2, the J gene TRBJ2-5; TRBD2 matches 10 bases. The DNA end favors TRBJ2-7, so the J call may be wrong. CDR3 length equals 18 residues. Germline assignment: CDR1 SNHLY and CDR2 FYNNEI. In nucleotides, the CDR3 is TGTGCCAGCAGTGGATTTCATCCAGCGGGAGGGGCCGCCTACGAGCAGTACTTC. Protein: CASSGFHPAGGAAYEQYF.

V usage is TRBV10-2 and J usage is TRBJ2-7; D gene uncertain. CDR1 and CDR2 from the germline V gene are WSHSY and SAAADI. CDR3 length equals 12 residues. Trimming left V 6 bases short and J 4 bases short, with 10 bases between. The CDR3 protein is CASSAREYEQYF. The CDR3 nucleotides read TGCGCCAGCAGCGCCCGAGAATACGAGCAGTACTTC.

V is TRBV4-3 and J is TRBJ1-1; 11 bases line up with TRBD1. The CDR3 is 16 residues long. Germline trimming cut 4 bases from V and 1 base from J; bases unmatched to any gene: 5. Germline assignment: CDR1 LGHNA and CDR2 YSLEER. CDR3 region: CASSRRTGGTNTEAFF. CDR3 bases: TGCGCCAGCAGCCGCCGGACAGGGGGCACGAACACTGAAGCTTTCTTT.

The chain links TRBV27 to TRBJ2-1; 7 bases are shared with TRBD1. Losses at the gene ends were 3 bases for V and 7 bases for J; bases not matched to a gene: 12. This CDR3 is 16 amino acids long. Per the germline V gene, CDR1 is MNHEY and CDR2 is SMNVEV (reference sequence). Here the CDR3 reads CASSFLRRGKKNEQFF. The CDR3, as DNA: TGTGCCAGCAGTTTTTTACGCAGGGGGAAGAAAAATGAGCAGTTCTTC.

V usage is TRBV7-3 and J usage is TRBJ2-2; D not resolved. CDR3 length: 14 amino acids. V shed 2 bases and J shed 6 bases, with 10 bases lying between them. Germline V gene sequence: CDR1 SGHTA, CDR2 FQGTGA. The CDR3 DNA is TGTGCCAGCAGCTTAGAAGTAGGGTCCGGGGAGCTGTTTTTT. It encodes CASSLEVGSGELFF.

The chain links TRBV5-1 to TRBJ2-5, with TRBD1 identical over 12 bases. The CDR3 runs 15 residues. Losses at the gene ends were 3 bases for V and 5 bases for J; bases not matched to a gene: 5. Germline-derived CDR1 and CDR2 are SGHRS and YFSETQ. Here the CDR3 DNA reads TGCGCCAGCAGCTCACCGGGACAGGGGGCCGAGACCCAGTACTTC. Its translation is CASSSPGQGAETQYF.

This CDR3 is CASSSKGAGQAPYEQYF. In DNA, the CDR3 is TGTGCCAGCAGCTCTAAGGGTGCCGGACAGGCCCCCTACGAGCAGTACTTC. The chain joins TRBV7-9 to TRBJ2-7, with 7 bases matching TRBD1. The CDR3 is made up of 17 amino acids. V shed 4 bases and J 2 bases; nucleotides not matched to a gene: 14. CDR1 is SEHNR, CDR2 FQNEAQ, per germline (reference sequence).

The chain combines TRBV13 with TRBJ2-7; TRBD1 matches at 10 bases. This CDR3 has 13 residues. CDR1 is PRHDT, CDR2 FYEKMQ, per germline (reference sequence). V trimming: 4 bases; J trimming: 6 bases; junction bases outside the gene matches: 3. The CDR3 here is CASSSRTGGEQYF. In nucleotides, the CDR3 is TGTGCCAGCAGCTCCCGGACAGGGGGCGAGCAGTACTTC. Variable domain in full (rest from reference TRBV13 and TRBJ2-7): AAGVIQSPRHLIKEKRETATLKCYPIPRHDTVYWYQQGPGQDPQFLISFYEKMQSDKGSIPDRFSAQQFSDYHSELNMSSLELGDSALYFCASSSRTGGEQYFGPGTRLTVT.

The chain couples TRBV30 to TRBJ2-7, with 9 bases matching TRBD1. The J segment lost 5 bases and the V segment lost 6 bases, leaving 11 bases of the junction unmatched. The CDR3 extends over 14 amino acids. Germline CDR1 and CDR2: GTSNPN and SVGIG (reference sequence). The CDR3 DNA follows: TGTGCCTGTAGCCAAGGGGACAGGGTCGACGAGCAGTACTTC. Translating it yields CACSQGDRVDEQYF.

On this clone: Other DNA sequences within the sample encode an identical CDR3. The chain has TRBV27 and TRBJ1-1; D not certain. The germline V gene has CDR1 MNHEY and CDR2 SMNVEV (reference sequence). V gave up 3 bases and J gave up 5 bases, with 4 bases separating them. There are 11 residues in the CDR3. In DNA, the CDR3 is TGTGCCAGCAGTTTGGGAACTGAAGCTTTCTTT. Its protein product is CASSLGTEAFF.